Each of the 3 T cell receptor beta chains below was sequenced from the same sample in a study of technical replicates of blood from a handful of donors. Data came from immunoSEQ multiplex PCR; TCRdb stores just in-frame clones and leaves some out. The sample lists 74,000 or so clones; around 90% were seen once. Material: T cells isolated from PBMCs. Source of these receptors: a human donor in good health.

The rearrangement joins TRBV13 to TRBJ1-2, with 11 bases fitting TRBD1. This CDR3 comprises 16 residues. Germline assignment: CDR1 PRHDT and CDR2 FYEKMQ (reference sequence). The V segment lost 5 bases and the J segment 4 bases; nucleotides outside the gene matches: 9. The CDR3 reads CASSDPGTGGFYGYTF. The CDR3 bases are TGTGCCAGCAGCGACCCGGGGACAGGGGGATTCTATGGCTACACCTTC.

J is TRBJ1-1 and V is TRBV7-3; 7 nucleotides match TRBD1. Germline V gene data show CDR1 as SGHTA and CDR2 as FQGTGA. V lost 5 bases and J lost 8; bases outside the gene matches: 8. The CDR3 length is 13 residues. The CDR3 DNA follows: TGTGCCAGCAGCCAAAGGACAGGAAACGAAGCTTTCTTT. The encoded protein is CASSQRTGNEAFF.

A remark on this clone: The junction departs from the called germline gene at one end, perhaps through a read error. The genes are TRBV28 and TRBJ2-7; the D gene is possibly TRBD1 (6 bases). The CDR3 is 13 residues long. Germline V lookup: CDR1 MDHEN, CDR2 SYDVKM. The CDR3 sequence: CVSSPLDRSEQYF. DNA for the CDR3: TGTGTCAGCAGTCCACTAGACAGGTCCGAGCAGTACTTC.